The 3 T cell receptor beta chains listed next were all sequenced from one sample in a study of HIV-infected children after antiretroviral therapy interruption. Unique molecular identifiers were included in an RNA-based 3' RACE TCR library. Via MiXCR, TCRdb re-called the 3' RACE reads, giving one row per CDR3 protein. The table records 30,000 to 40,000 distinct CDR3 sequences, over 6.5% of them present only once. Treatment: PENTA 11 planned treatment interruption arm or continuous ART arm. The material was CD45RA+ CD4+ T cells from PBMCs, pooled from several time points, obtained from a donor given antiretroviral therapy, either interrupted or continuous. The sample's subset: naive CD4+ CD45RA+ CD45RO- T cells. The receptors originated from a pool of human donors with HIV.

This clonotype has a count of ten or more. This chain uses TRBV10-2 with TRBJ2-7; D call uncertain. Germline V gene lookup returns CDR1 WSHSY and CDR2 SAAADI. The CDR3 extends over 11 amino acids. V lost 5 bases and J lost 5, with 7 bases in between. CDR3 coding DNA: TGCGCCAGCAGTTACATCAACGAGCAGTACTTC. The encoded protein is CASSYINEQYF.

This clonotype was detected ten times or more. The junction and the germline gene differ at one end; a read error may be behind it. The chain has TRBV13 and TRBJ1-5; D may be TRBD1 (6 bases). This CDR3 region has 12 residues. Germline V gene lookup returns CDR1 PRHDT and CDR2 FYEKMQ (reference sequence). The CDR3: CASSGGNQAPLF. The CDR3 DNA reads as TGTGCCAGCTCTGGGGGCAACCAGGCTCCGCTTTTT.

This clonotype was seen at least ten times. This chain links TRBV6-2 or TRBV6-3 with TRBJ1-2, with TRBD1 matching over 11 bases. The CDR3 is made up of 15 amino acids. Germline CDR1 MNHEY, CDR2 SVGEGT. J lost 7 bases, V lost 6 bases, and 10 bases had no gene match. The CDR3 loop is CASSPRTGGIGGYTF. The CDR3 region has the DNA TGTGCCAGCAGCCCCCGGACAGGGGGCATCGGTGGCTACACCTTC.